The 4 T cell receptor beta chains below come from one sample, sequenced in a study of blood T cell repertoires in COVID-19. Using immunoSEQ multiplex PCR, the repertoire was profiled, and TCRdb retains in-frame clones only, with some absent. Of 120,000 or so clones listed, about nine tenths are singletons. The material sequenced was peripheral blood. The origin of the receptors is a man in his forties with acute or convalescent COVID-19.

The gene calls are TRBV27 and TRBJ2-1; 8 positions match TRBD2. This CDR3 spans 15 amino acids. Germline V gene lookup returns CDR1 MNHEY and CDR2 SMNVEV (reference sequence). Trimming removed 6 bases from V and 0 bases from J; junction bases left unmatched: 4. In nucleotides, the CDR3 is TGTGCCAGCAGCGCCGGGAGGGCCTCCTACAATGAGCAGTTCTTC. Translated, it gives CASSAGRASYNEQFF.

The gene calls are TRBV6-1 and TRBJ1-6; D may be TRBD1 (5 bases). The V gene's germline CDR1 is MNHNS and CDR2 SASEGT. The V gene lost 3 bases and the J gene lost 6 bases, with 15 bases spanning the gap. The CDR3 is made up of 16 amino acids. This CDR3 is CASSDLGQGSNSPLHF. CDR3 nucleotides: TGTGCCAGCAGTGACCTAGGGCAGGGAAGTAATTCACCCCTCCACTTT.

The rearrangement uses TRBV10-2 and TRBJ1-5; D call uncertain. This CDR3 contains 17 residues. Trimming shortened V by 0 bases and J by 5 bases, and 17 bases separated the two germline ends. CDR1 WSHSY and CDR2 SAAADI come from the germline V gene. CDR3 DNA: TGCGCCAGCAGTGAGTCCCCGGGTAGGCCGCCCTATCAGCCCCAGCATTTT. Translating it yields CASSESPGRPPYQPQHF.

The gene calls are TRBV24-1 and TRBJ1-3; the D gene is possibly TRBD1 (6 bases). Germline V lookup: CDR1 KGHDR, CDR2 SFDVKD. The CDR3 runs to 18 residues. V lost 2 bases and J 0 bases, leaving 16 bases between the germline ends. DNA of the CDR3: TGTGCCACCAGTGATTCCGTGTCGGACAGCAACTCTGGAAACACCATATATTTT. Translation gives CATSDSVSDSNSGNTIYF.